This T cell receptor (beta chain) originates from a study of blood T cell repertoires in COVID-19. V shed 3 bases and J shed 0 bases, with 9 bases lying between them. Germline CDR1 LGHNA, CDR2 YSLEER. CDR3 length equals 15 residues. Generated by immunoSEQ multiplex PCR, the TCRdb table keeps only in-frame clones and is missing some. The sample yields 81,000 or so clones, approximately 91% seen once. The sample comprised peripheral blood. This sequence was found in a man between 65 and 85 years old with active or convalescent COVID-19. The chain couples TRBV4-3 to TRBJ2-1; D call uncertain. This CDR3 is CASSHTISSYNEQFF. In DNA form, the CDR3 reads TGCGCCAGCAGCCACACGATCAGCTCCTACAATGAGCAGTTCTTC.